This T cell receptor beta chain was sequenced for a study of human T cells and chemical hapten exposure. General study points: TCRs whose frequency exceeded 1 in 1000 remained the same following DPC sensitization.

This clonotype was detected ten times or more. The antigen remains undetermined. In germline, CDR1 is SGHDN, CDR2 FVKESK. The germline V and J ends were trimmed by 1 base and 7 bases, with 13 bases remaining between them. There are 14 residues in the CDR3. Each cDNA molecule in the library carried unique molecular identifiers. Via MiXCR, TCRdb re-called the RACE reads, giving one row per CDR3 protein. The repertoire holds about 85,000 distinct CDR3 sequences, roughly 10% seen once, with roughly 1.4% in the top ten. Sample time point: patch test 2, 6 weeks after DPC sensitization. Documented treatment: therapeutic diphenylcyclopropenone sensitization with weekly scalp DPC.

The clonotype originates from a man aged 18-30 years with alopecia areata. Some clones in this sample may be carry-over from other donors' samples. The chain has TRBV14 and TRBJ1-2; D is possibly TRBD1 (6 bases). The sequenced sample was whole blood, obtained in connection with sensitization to the hapten diphenylcyclopropenone (DPC). Here the CDR3 reads CASSQVEGGTGYTF. The DNA of the CDR3 is TGTGCCAGCAGCCAAGTCGAGGGGGGAACTGGCTACACCTTC.